The clone carrying this TCR beta chain was recorded many times. Its antigen remains unknown. This sample was included in a study of T cells in Graves' hyperthyroidism and ophthalmopathy. Findings of the study overall: In blood, most of the thyroid clonotypes expanded above 0.001 were also present.

This CDR3 is 15 amino acids long. In germline, CDR1 is SGHAT, CDR2 FQNNGV. V was clipped by 4 bases and J by 6 bases; unmatched bases: 6. The source material, RNA transcripts, was used to amplify TCR beta CDR3 regions. A first-round RT-PCR of the TCR CDR3 used the HTBI primer set. One entry per CDR3 protein results from TCRdb running MiXCR on the multiplex PCR reads. The sample holds 350,000 to 400,000 distinct CDR3 sequences; roughly 19% are singletons and the top ten take about 3.7%. The sample consisted of blood. This sequence was found in a woman younger than 30 with Graves' hyperthyroidism. The chain couples TRBV11-2 to TRBJ2-2, with TRBD1 identical over 9 bases. CDR3 region: CASSSRDRASGELFF. CDR3 nucleotide sequence: TGTGCCAGCAGCTCCCGGGACAGGGCCTCCGGGGAGCTGTTTTTT.